This T cell receptor beta chain stems from a study of control samples from healthy donors and cancer patients. Clones were read by immunoSEQ multiplex PCR, and TCRdb kept only the in-frame ones, dropping some. The sample contains almost 85,000 clones, 70% to 85% of which appear only once. CDR3 length equals 14 residues. Germline assignment: CDR1 SGHTA and CDR2 FQGNSA. With 4 bases removed from V and 3 bases from J, the gap between germline ends came to 10 bases. The chain combines TRBV7-2 with TRBJ1-5; D perhaps matches TRBD1 (6 bases). Material: PBMCs. This clonotype originated in a man between 60 and 75 years old with head and neck cancer. CDR3 region: CASSSTGINQPQHF. Written as DNA, the CDR3 is TGTGCCAGCAGCTCGACAGGAATCAATCAGCCCCAGCATTTT.